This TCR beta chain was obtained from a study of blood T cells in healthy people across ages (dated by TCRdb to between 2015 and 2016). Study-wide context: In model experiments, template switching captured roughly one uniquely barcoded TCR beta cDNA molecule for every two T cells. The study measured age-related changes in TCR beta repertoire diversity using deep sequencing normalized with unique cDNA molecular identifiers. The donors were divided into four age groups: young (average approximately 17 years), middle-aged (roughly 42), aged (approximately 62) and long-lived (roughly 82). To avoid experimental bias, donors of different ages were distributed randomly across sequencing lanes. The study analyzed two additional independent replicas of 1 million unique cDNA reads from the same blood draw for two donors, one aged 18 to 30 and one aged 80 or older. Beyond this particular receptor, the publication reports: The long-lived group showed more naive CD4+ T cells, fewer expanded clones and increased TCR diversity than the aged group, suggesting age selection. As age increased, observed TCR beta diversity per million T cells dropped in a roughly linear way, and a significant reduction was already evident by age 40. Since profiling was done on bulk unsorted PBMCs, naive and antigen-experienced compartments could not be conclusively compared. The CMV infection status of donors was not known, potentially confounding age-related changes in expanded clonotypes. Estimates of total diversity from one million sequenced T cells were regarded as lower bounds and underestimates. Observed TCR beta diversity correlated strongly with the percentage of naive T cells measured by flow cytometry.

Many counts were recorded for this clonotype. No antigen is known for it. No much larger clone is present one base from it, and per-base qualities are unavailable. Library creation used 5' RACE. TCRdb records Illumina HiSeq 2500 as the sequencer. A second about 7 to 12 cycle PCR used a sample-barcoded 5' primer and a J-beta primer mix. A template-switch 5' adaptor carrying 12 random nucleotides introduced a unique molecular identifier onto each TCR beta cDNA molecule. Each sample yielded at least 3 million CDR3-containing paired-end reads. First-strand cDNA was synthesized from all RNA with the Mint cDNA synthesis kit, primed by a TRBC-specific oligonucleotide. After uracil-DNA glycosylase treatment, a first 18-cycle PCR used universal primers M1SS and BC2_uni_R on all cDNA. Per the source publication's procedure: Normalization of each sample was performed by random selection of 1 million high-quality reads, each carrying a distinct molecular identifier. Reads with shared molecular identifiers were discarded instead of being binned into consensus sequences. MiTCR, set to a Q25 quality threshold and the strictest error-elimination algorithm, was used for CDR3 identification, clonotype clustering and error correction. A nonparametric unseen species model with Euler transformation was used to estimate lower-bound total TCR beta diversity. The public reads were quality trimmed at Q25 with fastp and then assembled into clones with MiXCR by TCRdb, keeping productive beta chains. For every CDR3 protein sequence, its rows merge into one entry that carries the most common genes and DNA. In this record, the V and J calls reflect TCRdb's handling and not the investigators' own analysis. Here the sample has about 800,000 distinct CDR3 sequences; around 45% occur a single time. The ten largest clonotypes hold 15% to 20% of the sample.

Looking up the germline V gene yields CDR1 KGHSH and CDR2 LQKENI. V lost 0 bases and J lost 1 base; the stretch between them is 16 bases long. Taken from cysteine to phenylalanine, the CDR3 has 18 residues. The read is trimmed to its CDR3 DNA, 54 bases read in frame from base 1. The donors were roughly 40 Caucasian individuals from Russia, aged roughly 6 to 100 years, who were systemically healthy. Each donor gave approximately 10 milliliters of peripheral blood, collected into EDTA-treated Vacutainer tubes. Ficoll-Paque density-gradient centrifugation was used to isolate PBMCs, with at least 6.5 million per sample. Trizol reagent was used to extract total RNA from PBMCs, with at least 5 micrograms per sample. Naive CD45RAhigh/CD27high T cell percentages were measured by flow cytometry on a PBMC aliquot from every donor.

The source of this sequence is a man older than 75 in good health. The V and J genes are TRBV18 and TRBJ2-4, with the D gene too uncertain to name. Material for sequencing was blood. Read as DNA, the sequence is TGTGCCAGCTCACCACCGAGCAACCTTAACAATGCCAAAAACATTCAGTACTTC. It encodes CASSPPSNLNNAKNIQYF. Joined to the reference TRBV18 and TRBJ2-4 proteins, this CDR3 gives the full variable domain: NAGVMQNPRHLVRRRGQEARLRCSPMKGHSHVYWYRQLPEEGLKFMVYLQKENIIDESGMPKERFSAEFPKEGPSILRIQQVVRGDSAAYFCASSPPSNLNNAKNIQYFGAGTRLSVL.